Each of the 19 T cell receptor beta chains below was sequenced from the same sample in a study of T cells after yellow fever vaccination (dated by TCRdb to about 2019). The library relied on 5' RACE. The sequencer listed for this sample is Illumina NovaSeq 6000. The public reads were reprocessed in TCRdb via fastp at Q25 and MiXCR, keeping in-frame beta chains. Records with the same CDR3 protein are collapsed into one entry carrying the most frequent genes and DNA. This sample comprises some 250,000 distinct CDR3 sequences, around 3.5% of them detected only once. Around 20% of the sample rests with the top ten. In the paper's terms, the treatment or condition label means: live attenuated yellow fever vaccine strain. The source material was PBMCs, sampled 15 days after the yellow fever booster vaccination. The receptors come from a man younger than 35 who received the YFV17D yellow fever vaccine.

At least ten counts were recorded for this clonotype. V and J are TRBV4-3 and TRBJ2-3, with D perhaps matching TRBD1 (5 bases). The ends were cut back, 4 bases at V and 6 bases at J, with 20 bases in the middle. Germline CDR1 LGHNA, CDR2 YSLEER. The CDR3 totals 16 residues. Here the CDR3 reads CASSPLSQGHPDTQYF. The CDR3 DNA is TGCGCCAGCAGCCCTTTAAGCCAGGGCCATCCCGATACGCAGTATTTT.

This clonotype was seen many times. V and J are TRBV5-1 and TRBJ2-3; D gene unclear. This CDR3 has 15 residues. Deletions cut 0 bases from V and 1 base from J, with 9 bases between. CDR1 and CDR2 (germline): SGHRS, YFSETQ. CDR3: CASSLGQARTDTQYF. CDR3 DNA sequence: TGCGCCAGCAGCTTGGGGCAAGCCCGCACAGATACGCAGTATTTT.

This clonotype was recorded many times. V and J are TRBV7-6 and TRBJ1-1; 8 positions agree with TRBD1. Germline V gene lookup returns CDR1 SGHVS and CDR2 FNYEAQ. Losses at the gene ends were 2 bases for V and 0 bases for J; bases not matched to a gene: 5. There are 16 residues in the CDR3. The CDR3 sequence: CASSLRTGSMNTEAFF. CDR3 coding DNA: TGTGCCAGCAGCTTACGGACAGGGTCAATGAACACTGAAGCTTTCTTT.

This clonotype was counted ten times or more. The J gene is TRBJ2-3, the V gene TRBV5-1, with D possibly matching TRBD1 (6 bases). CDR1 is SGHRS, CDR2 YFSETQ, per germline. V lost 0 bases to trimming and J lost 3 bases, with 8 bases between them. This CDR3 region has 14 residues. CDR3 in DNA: TGCGCCAGCAGCTTGGATACAGGGACAGATACGCAGTATTTT. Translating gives CASSLDTGTDTQYF.

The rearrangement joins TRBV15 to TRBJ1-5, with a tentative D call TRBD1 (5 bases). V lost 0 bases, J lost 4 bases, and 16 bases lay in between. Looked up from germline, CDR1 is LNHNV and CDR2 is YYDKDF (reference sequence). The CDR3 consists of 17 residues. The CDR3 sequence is CATSRDPAGAANQPQHF. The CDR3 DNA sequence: TGTGCCACCAGCAGAGATCCTGCCGGGGCGGCGAATCAGCCCCAGCATTTT.

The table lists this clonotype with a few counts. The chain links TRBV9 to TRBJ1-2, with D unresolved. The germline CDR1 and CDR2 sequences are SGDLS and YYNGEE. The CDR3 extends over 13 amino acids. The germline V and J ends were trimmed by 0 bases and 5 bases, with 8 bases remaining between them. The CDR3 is CASSVAWEYGYTF. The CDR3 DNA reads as TGTGCCAGCAGCGTAGCCTGGGAATATGGCTACACCTTC.

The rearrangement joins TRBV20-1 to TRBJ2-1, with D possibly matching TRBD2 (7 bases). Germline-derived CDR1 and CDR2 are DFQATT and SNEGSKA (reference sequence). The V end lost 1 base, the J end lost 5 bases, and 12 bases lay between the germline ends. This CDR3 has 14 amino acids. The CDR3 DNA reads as TGCAGTGCTAGAGTAGGGGGGGCCCACAATGAGCAGTTCTTC. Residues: CSARVGGAHNEQFF.

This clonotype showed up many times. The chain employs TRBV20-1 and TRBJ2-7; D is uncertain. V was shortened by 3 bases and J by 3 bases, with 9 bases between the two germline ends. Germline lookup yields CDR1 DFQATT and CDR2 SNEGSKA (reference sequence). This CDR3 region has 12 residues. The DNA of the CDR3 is TGCAGTGCTAGGACTGAAGACTACGAGCAGTACTTC. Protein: CSARTEDYEQYF.

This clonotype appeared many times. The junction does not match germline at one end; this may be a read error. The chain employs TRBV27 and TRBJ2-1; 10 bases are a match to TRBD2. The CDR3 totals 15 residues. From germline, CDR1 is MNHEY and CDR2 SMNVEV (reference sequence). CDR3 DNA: TGCACCAGCAGTCCAAGGACTAGCGGCGACAATGAGCAGTTCTTC. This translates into CTSSPRTSGDNEQFF.

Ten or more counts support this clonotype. In DNA, the CDR3 is TGCAGTGCTAGGAGCCTCCCGGGACAGGGGGCAGGGGGTAATGAAAAACTGTTTTTT. Its translation: CSARSLPGQGAGGNEKLFF. The gene calls are TRBV20-1 and TRBJ1-4; 12 bases align to TRBD1. The CDR3 length is 19 residues. The germline V gene encodes CDR1 DFQATT and CDR2 SNEGSKA (reference sequence). V lost 3 bases, J lost 4 bases, and 15 bases stayed unmatched.

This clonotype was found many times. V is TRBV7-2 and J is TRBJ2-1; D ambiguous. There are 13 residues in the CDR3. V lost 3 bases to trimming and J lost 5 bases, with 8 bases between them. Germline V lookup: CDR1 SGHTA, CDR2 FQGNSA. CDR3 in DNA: TGTGCCAGCAGCTTTGGGATTCACAATGAGCAGTTCTTC. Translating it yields CASSFGIHNEQFF.

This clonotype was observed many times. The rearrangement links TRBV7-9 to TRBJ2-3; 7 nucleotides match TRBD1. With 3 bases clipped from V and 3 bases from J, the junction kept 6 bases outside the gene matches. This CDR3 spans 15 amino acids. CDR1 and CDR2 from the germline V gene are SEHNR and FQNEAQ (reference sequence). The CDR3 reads CASSFRDRDTDTQYF. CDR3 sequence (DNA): TGTGCCAGCAGCTTCAGGGACAGAGATACAGATACGCAGTATTTT.

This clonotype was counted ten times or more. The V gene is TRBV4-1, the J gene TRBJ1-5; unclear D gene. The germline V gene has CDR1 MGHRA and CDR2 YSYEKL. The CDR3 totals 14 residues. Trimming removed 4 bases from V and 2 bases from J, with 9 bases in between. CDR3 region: CASSPNTGNQPQHF. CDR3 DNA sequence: TGCGCCAGCAGCCCCAACACCGGCAATCAGCCCCAGCATTTT.

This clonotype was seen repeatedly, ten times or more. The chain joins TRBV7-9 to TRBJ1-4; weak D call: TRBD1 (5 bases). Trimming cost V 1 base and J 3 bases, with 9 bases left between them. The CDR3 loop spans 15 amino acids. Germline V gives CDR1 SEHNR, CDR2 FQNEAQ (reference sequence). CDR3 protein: CASSLGDSPNEKLFF. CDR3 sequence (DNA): TGTGCCAGCAGCTTAGGAGACAGCCCTAATGAAAAACTGTTTTTT.

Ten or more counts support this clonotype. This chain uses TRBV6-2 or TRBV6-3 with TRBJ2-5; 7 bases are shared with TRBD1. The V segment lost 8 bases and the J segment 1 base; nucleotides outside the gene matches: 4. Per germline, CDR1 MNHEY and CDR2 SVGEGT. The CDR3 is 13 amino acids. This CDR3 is CASRDSPQETQYF. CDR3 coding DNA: TGTGCCAGCCGGGACAGTCCCCAAGAGACCCAGTACTTC.

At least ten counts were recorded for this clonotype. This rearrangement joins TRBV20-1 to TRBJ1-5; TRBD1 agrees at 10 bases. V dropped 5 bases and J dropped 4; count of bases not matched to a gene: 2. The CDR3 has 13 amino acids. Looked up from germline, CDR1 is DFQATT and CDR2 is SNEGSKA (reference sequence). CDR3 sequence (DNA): TGCAGTGCTGTGGGACAGGGGAATCAGCCCCAGCATTTT. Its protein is CSAVGQGNQPQHF.

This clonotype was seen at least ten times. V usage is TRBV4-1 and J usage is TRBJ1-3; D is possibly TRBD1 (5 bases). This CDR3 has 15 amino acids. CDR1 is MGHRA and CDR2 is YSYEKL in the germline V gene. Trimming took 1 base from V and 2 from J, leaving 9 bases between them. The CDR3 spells CASSQGRGAGNTIYF. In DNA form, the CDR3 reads TGCGCCAGCAGCCAAGGGAGGGGAGCTGGAAACACCATATATTTT.

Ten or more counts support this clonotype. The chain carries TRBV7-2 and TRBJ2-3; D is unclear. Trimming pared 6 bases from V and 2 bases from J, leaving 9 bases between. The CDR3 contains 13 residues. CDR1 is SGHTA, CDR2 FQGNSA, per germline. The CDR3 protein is CASSPQVTDTQYF. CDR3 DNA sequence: TGTGCCAGCAGTCCACAAGTCACAGATACGCAGTATTTT.

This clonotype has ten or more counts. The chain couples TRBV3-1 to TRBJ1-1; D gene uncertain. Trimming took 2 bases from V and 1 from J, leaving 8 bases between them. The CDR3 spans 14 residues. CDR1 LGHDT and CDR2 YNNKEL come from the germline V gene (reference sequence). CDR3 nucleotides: TGTGCCAGCAGCCAAAGGACTCCGAACACTGAAGCTTTCTTT. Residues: CASSQRTPNTEAFF.